Described below is a single T cell receptor beta chain sequence and its context. Its antigen remains unidentified. This may be a read error: a much more frequent sequence differs by one nucleotide. The record originates from a study of T cells in Graves' hyperthyroidism and ophthalmopathy. Trimming pared 8 bases from V and 4 bases from J, leaving 11 bases between. There are 12 residues in the CDR3. Germline CDR1 is LGHNT and CDR2 is FRNRAP. Study-wide results and caveats: Before onset, by a median of around six months, the model predicted ophthalmopathy.

The CDR3 regions of TCR beta were amplified from RNA transcripts. The study used the HTBI primer set for a first-round RT-PCR of the TCR CDR3. TCRdb independently ran MiXCR on the multiplex PCR reads; one entry per CDR3 protein. The data hold approximately 200,000 distinct CDR3 sequences, with around 17% observed a single time. Graves' hyperthyroidism qualified as stable when ophthalmopathy did not progress within 18 months. This clonotype originated in a man aged 35-49 years with Graves' hyperthyroidism. Input material: blood. The gene calls are TRBV12-5 and TRBJ1-2; the D is unclear. CDR3 DNA: TGTGCTAGTACAGAGGGCGGCTATGGCTACACCTTC. Protein: CASTEGGYGYTF.